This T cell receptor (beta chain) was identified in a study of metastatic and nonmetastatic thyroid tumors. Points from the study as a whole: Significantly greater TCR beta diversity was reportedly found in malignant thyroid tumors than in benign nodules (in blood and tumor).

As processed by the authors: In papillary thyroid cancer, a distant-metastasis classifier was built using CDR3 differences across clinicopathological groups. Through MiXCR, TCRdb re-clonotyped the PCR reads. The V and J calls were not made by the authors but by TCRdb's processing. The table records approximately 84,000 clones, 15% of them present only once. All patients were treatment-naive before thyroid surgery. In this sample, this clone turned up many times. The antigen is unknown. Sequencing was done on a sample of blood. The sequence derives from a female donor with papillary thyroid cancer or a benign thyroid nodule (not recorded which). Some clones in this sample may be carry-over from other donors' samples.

This chain's CDR3 is CAISDGQKYGYTF. CDR3 coding DNA: TGTGCCATCAGTGATGGGCAGAAGTATGGCTACACCTTC. V is TRBV10-3 and J is TRBJ1-2; no reliable D call. Trimming took off 3 bases at V and 5 bases at J, with 10 bases between the two ends. Germline-derived CDR1 and CDR2 are ENHRY and SYGVKD. The CDR3 sequence is 13 residues long.